This T cell receptor (beta chain) was captured by sequencing in a study of blood T cell repertoires in COVID-19. As for the study in general: The United States, Italy and Spain were the sources of the acute and convalescent COVID-19 samples. T cells, B-cell-depleted T cells, or PBMCs provided the cDNA or gDNA that served as material.

Original handling: How many nucleated cells were present was estimated from reference gene primer amplification. The method was immunoSEQ multiplex PCR; TCRdb's version includes in-frame clones alone and lacks a portion of them. The DNA was the basis for D and trimming; V, J and clone size are from that table. The sample consists of approximately 68,000 clones, about nine tenths of them appearing once. The CDR3 loop spans 12 amino acids. V lost 5 bases to trimming and J lost 11 bases, with 12 bases between them. The germline V gene has CDR1 SGHTA and CDR2 FQGNSA. The chain is built from TRBV7-2 and TRBJ2-2; no definite D call. Sequenced sample: peripheral blood. The receptor's source is a man aged 50 to 60 with active COVID-19. CDR3 in amino acids: CASSPRTDELFF. The CDR3 bases are TGTGCCAGCAGCCCCCGCACAGACGAGCTGTTTTTT.